This T cell receptor beta chain was identified during a study of blood T cell repertoires in COVID-19. About the research overall: Donors in the United States, Italy and Spain gave samples during acute or convalescent COVID-19. Sources were T cells, B-cell-depleted T cells, or PBMCs; the material itself was cDNA or gDNA.

Per the original data handling: It was from reference gene primer amplification that nucleated cell counts were estimated. The table came from immunoSEQ multiplex PCR; TCRdb's copy has only in-frame clones and leaves some out. That table supplies the V and J calls and clone size; D and trimming were determined from the DNA. The profile shows under 35,000 clones, around 89% of them singletons. The receptor was derived from a human donor in a cohort sampled during active COVID-19. Sequenced material: peripheral blood.

The CDR3 bases are TGTGCCAGCAGTTACTCTAGACAGGGGAACACTGAAGCTTTCTTT. It codes for CASSYSRQGNTEAFF. This chain connects TRBV6-2 or TRBV6-3 to TRBJ1-1, with 7 nucleotides matching TRBD1. V shed 0 bases and J 1 base; nucleotides not matched to a gene: 2. CDR1 is MNHEY and CDR2 is SVGEGT in the germline V gene. CDR3 length equals 15 residues.